The T cell receptor (beta chain) described here comes from a study of yellow fever vaccine responses in identical twins. Study results and caveats: Twin vaccine T cell responses reportedly seemed partly convergent, partly personalized.

TCRdb ran MiXCR on the RT-PCR reads and lists one entry per CDR3 protein. The sample has about 18,000 distinct CDR3 sequences, approximately 63% seen once. The V end was cut by 0 bases, the J end by 4 bases, with 15 bases between. Germline CDR1 reads LNHNV; CDR2 reads YYDKDF (reference sequence). The CDR3 is 16 residues long. Worth noting for this clonotype: Antigen specificity is unknown.

This TCR came from a young woman who received the yellow fever vaccine. The specimen was T cells from blood (PBMCs), unsorted or a sorted subset (not recorded which), collected before or after yellow fever vaccination (not recorded which). The chain joins TRBV15 to TRBJ1-2; D might be TRBD1 (5 bases). CDR3 bases: TGTGCCACCAGCAGAGAGCACGACGACGACAGCTATGGCTACACCTTC. Translated, it gives CATSREHDDDSYGYTF.